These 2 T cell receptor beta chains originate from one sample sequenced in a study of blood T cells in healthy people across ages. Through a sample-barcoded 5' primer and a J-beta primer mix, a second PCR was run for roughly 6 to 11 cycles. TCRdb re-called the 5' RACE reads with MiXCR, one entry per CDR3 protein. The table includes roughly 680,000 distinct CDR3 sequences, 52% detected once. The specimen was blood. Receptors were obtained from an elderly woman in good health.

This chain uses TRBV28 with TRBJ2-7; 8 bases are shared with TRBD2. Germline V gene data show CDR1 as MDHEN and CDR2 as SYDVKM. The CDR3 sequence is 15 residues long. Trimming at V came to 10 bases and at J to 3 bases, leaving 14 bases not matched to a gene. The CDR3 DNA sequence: TGTGCCACCGTGGGGGCGGGAGGTTCTCTCTACGAGCAGTACTTC. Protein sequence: CATVGAGGSLYEQYF. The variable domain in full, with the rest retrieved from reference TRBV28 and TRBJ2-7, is DVKVTQSSRYLVKRTGEKVFLECVQDMDHENMFWYRQDPGLGLRLIYFSYDVKMKEKGDIPEGYSVSREKKERFSLILESASTNQTSMYLCATVGAGGSLYEQYFGPGTRLTVT.

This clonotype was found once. The CDR3 protein is CASRPQGATYGYTF. For the CDR3, the DNA is TGTGCCAGCAGACCACAGGGGGCGACCTATGGCTACACCTTC. V usage is TRBV12-3 or TRBV12-4 and J usage is TRBJ1-2, with TRBD1 matching 9 bases. The trim removed 6 bases at V and 4 bases at J, leaving 6 bases unmatched. CDR3 length: 14 amino acids.